The T cell receptor (beta chain) described here comes from a study of beta chain features in type 1 diabetes. Study-level information: Examination of sorted cells across all samples involved around 98 million cells.

A word on this clone: Its target is unknown. At the DNA level, this CDR3 is encoded by other sequences in the same sample as well.

Sequenced material consisted of expressed TCRB transcripts (all of the isolated RNA was reverse transcribed). TCRdb's copy holds only in-frame clones and misses some; the assay was immunoSEQ multiplex PCR. This table has some 700,000 clones, over 10% appearing once. General study points: Shorter templates might be favored by PCR, and equally so in patients and in controls. Shortening of TCRB CDR3s, moderate but significant, appeared in all four CD4+ subsets of Type 1 diabetes patients. Insertions were fewer and deletions more numerous at VDJ junctions in type 1 diabetes patients.

Germline assignment: CDR1 SQVTM and CDR2 ANQGSEA. The CDR3 contains 12 residues. Trimming pared 6 bases from V and 1 base from J, leaving 7 bases between. The specimen was naive CD4+ T cells from blood. The clonotype was recovered from a man aged 18-30 years with type 1 diabetes. The genes are TRBV29-1 and TRBJ1-5, with a possible D match to TRBD1 (5 bases). The CDR3 DNA follows: TGCAGCGTAGGGGACAGCAATCAGCCCCAGCATTTT. It yields the protein CSVGDSNQPQHF.